Shown below are 18 T cell receptor beta chains from a single sample sequenced in a study of vaccination and CD4 T cells after COVID-19. Indicated treatment: roughly 11-day PBMC culture with coronavirus spike peptide pools or control peptides (ViraFEST assay). The antigens these receptors bind are not known. Sequencing of DNA taken from cultured CD4+ T cells relied on the Oncomine TCR Beta short-read assay. A single record per CDR3 protein comes from TCRdb applying MiXCR to the PCR reads. The data hold about 14,000 distinct CDR3 sequences, with just over 55% observed a single time. The sequenced sample consisted of CD4+ T cells from blood, cultured in vitro. These receptors originate from a human donor who had recovered from COVID-19.

This sequence joins TRBV15 and TRBJ2-4, with D possibly being TRBD1 (6 bases). V lost 7 bases, J lost 6 bases, and 13 bases lay in between. Germline CDR1 is LNHNV and CDR2 is YYDKDF (reference sequence). CDR3 length equals 13 residues. CDR3 sequence (DNA): TGTGCCACCACCCAGGGGTTTGGAAACATTCAGTACTTC. It translates to CATTQGFGNIQYF.

This clonotype has just a few counts. The genes are TRBV20-1 and TRBJ1-5; 7 bases agree with TRBD1. The CDR3 is 14 amino acids. The trim removed 1 base at V and 3 bases at J, leaving 3 bases unmatched. The germline gives CDR1 DFQATT, CDR2 SNEGSKA (reference sequence). CDR3 sequence (DNA): TGCAGTGCTAGAGCGGGGACAGACAATCAGCCCCAGCATTTT. Amino acid sequence: CSARAGTDNQPQHF.

This sequence joins TRBV14 and TRBJ1-2; a possible D gene is TRBD1 (5 bases). CDR3 size: 17 residues. With 1 base removed from V and 0 bases from J, the gap between germline ends came to 15 bases. Germline-derived CDR1 and CDR2 are SGHDN and FVKESK. The CDR3 DNA sequence: TGTGCCAGCAGCCAAGGCATCGGGACGGGAACTAACTATGGCTACACCTTC. This translates into CASSQGIGTGTNYGYTF.

This clonotype has only a few counts. The chain couples TRBV24-1 to TRBJ2-7, with 10 nucleotides matching TRBD1. J lost 3 bases, V lost 2 bases, and 3 bases had no gene match. Germline values: CDR1 KGHDR, CDR2 SFDVKD. The CDR3 runs to 15 residues. The CDR3, as DNA: TGTGCCACCAGTGATTCCCGGACAGGGGGCTACGAGCAGTACTTC. This codes for CATSDSRTGGYEQYF.

The CDR3 loop reads CASSFGGLGTEAFF. The CDR3 bases are TGTGCCAGCAGCTTTGGGGGTTTGGGGACTGAAGCTTTCTTT. The rearrangement joins TRBV7-9 to TRBJ1-1; D possibly corresponds to TRBD1 (5 bases). The V gene lost 3 bases and the J gene lost 5 bases, with 13 bases spanning the gap. There are 14 residues in the CDR3. Germline CDR1 reads SEHNR; CDR2 reads FQNEAQ (reference sequence).

This clonotype occurred a few times. The V and J genes are TRBV20-1 and TRBJ1-1; TRBD1 agrees at 11 bases. Trimming at V came to 5 bases and at J to 5 bases, leaving 7 bases not matched to a gene. The CDR3 sequence is 14 residues long. The germline CDR1 and CDR2 sequences are DFQATT and SNEGSKA (reference sequence). The CDR3 region is CSAGDRGVRTEAFF. Written as DNA, the CDR3 is TGCAGTGCTGGGGACAGGGGGGTACGAACTGAAGCTTTCTTT.

The chain combines TRBV7-2 with TRBJ2-7, with D unclear. V lost 5 bases and J 2 bases, leaving 13 bases between the germline ends. This CDR3 has 14 amino acids. The V gene's germline CDR1 is SGHTA and CDR2 FQGNSA. The chain's CDR3 is CASSQDLLTYEQYF. The CDR3 region has the DNA TGTGCCAGCAGCCAAGATCTCCTAACCTACGAGCAGTACTTC.

A few counts support this clonotype. The chain employs TRBV10-3 and TRBJ1-1; D is perhaps TRBD1 (6 bases). Trimming removed 2 bases at V and 1 base at J, with 8 bases between. The CDR3 length is 14 residues. CDR1 ENHRY and CDR2 SYGVKD come from the germline V gene. CDR3 bases: TGTGCCATCAGTGAGCAGGGGAGGAACACTGAAGCTTTCTTT. It is translated as CAISEQGRNTEAFF.

This clonotype was seen more than once but under ten times. The chain employs TRBV21-1 and TRBJ1-5; TRBD1, the table's D call, was not compared with the DNA. TRBV21-1 is deemed a pseudogene. The CDR3 has 19 residues. CDR3 amino acids: CASSKNRCRERKSNQPQHF. The DNA of the CDR3 is TGTGCCAGCAGCAAGAATCGGTGCAGGGAGAGGAAGAGCAATCAGCCCCAGCATTTT.

V and J are TRBV20-1 and TRBJ1-5, with D possibly being TRBD1 (5 bases). V lost 1 base, J lost 4 bases, and 8 bases lay in between. Germline loops: CDR1 DFQATT, CDR2 SNEGSKA (reference sequence). The CDR3 is 13 amino acids. The CDR3 DNA sequence: TGCAGTGCTAGAGTAACAGGAAATCAGCCCCAGCATTTT. The encoded protein is CSARVTGNQPQHF.

The chain has TRBV10-3 and TRBJ1-5; D is possibly TRBD1 (6 bases). The ends were cut back, 0 bases at V and 7 bases at J, with 13 bases in the middle. CDR3 length: 15 amino acids. The germline gives CDR1 ENHRY, CDR2 SYGVKD. The CDR3: CAISESLGQGQPQHF. CDR3 nucleotide sequence: TGTGCCATCAGTGAGTCGTTAGGTCAGGGGCAGCCCCAGCATTTT.

The rearrangement uses TRBV27 and TRBJ2-6; a possible D gene is TRBD2 (6 bases). With 1 base removed from V and 0 bases from J, the gap between germline ends came to 13 bases. CDR3 length equals 18 residues. Germline values: CDR1 MNHEY, CDR2 SMNVEV (reference sequence). CDR3 region: CASSLWWRGNSGANVLTF. DNA for the CDR3: TGTGCCAGCAGTTTATGGTGGCGGGGAAACTCTGGGGCCAACGTCCTGACTTTC.

The chain joins TRBV20-1 to TRBJ2-7; TRBD1 matches at 10 bases. The CDR3 extends over 14 amino acids. Unmatched junction bases numbered 6, after V lost 3 bases and J lost 4 bases. Per the germline V gene, CDR1 is DFQATT and CDR2 is SNEGSKA (reference sequence). Here the CDR3 reads CSARGTGVMYEQYF. As DNA, the CDR3 is TGCAGTGCTAGGGGGACAGGGGTTATGTACGAGCAGTACTTC.

The rearrangement joins TRBV28 to TRBJ1-5; D call uncertain. Between the trimmed V and J ends, which lost 9 bases and 7 bases, there was a span of 7 bases. CDR1 and CDR2 from the germline V gene are MDHEN and SYDVKM. The CDR3 runs to 10 residues. The CDR3, as DNA: TGTGCCAGTCCCCAACAGCCCCAGCATTTT. Translating it yields CASPQQPQHF.

This chain joins TRBV7-9 and TRBJ1-1; a possible D gene is TRBD1 (6 bases). This CDR3 is 14 amino acids long. Trimming took off 1 base at V and 1 base at J, with 7 bases between the two ends. Germline-derived CDR1 and CDR2 are SEHNR and FQNEAQ (reference sequence). CDR3 residues: CASSLGGQNTEAFF. The CDR3 nucleotides read TGTGCCAGCAGCTTAGGGGGACAGAACACTGAAGCTTTCTTT. Filled out from reference TRBV7-9 and TRBJ1-1, the complete variable domain reads DTGVSQNPRHKITKRGQNVTFRCDPISEHNRLYWYRQTLGQGPEFLTYFQNEAQLEKSRLLSDRFSAERPKGSFSTLEIQRTEQGDSAMYLCASSLGGQNTEAFFGQGTRLTVV.

The V call is TRBV7-9, the J call TRBJ1-1, with D unclear. With 4 bases removed from V and 1 base from J, the gap between germline ends came to 7 bases. The germline V gene has CDR1 SEHNR and CDR2 FQNEAQ (reference sequence). The CDR3 is made up of 13 amino acids. The CDR3 loop reads CASSSTENTEAFF. The CDR3 nucleotides are TGTGCCAGCAGCTCCACAGAGAACACTGAAGCTTTCTTT.

The genes are TRBV7-9 and TRBJ1-4, with D unresolved. CDR3 size: 14 residues. V was shortened by 0 bases and J by 6 bases, with 8 bases between the two germline ends. Germline CDR1 SEHNR, CDR2 FQNEAQ (reference sequence). CDR3 bases: TGTGCCAGCAGCTTAGCCTCCGCTGATGAAAAACTGTTTTTT. Its protein is CASSLASADEKLFF.

The genes are TRBV6-5 and TRBJ2-7, with 8 bases matching TRBD1. The V segment lost 2 bases and the J segment 3 bases; nucleotides outside the gene matches: 6. The CDR3 length is 15 residues. The germline V gene has CDR1 MNHEY and CDR2 SVGAGI. CDR3 sequence: CASSYPGQGSYEQYF. CDR3 nucleotides: TGTGCCAGCAGTTACCCCGGACAGGGTAGCTACGAGCAGTACTTC.